This T cell receptor (beta chain) was found in a study of patients and donors after allogeneic stem cell transplantation. One entry per CDR3 protein, called by TCRdb with MiXCR from the RT-PCR reads. The sample contains 900,000 to 1,000,000 distinct CDR3 sequences, under 20% of which appear only once. The source of this sequence is a human donor who was either an allogeneic HSCT recipient or a stem cell or donor lymphocyte infusion donor (not recorded which). It is not recorded whose cells these are; they may come from a transplant donor. Sample: blood, either unsorted or a sorted T cell fraction (not recorded which).

The CDR3 DNA reads TGTGCCAGCAGCCAATATAGCGGGAGGGAGCAGTACTTC. It specifies CASSQYSGREQYF. This chain joins TRBV3-1 and TRBJ2-7; 10 bases are a match to TRBD2. With V trimmed by 2 bases and J by 7 bases, 2 bases remained unmatched. The CDR3 sequence is 13 residues long. Germline lookup yields CDR1 LGHDT and CDR2 YNNKEL (reference sequence).